One and the same sample provided the 29 T cell receptor beta chains below, sequenced in a study of cytomegalovirus exposure and HLA in healthy donors. Only in-frame clones appear in the TCRdb table, and some are missing; sequencing was by immunoSEQ multiplex PCR. The repertoire has 150,000 to 200,000 clones, around nine tenths of them found once; the top ten carry approximately 2.4%. What was sequenced was PBMCs. Receptor source: a man aged 18 to 30 in good health and CMV-seropositive.

This rearrangement joins TRBV30 to TRBJ2-7; 9 nucleotides line up with TRBD1. CDR1 and CDR2 (germline): GTSNPN, SVGIG (reference sequence). J gave up 2 bases and V 3 bases, and 11 bases lay outside the gene matches. The CDR3 covers 16 residues. The CDR3 sequence: CAWSRIDRGGAYEQYF. CDR3 coding DNA: TGTGCCTGGAGCCGAATCGACAGGGGGGGGGCCTACGAGCAGTACTTC.

The chain has TRBV9 and TRBJ2-1; TRBD2 matches 9 bases. Germline V CDR1 and CDR2: SGDLS, YYNGEE. The CDR3 has 16 amino acids. The trim removed 4 bases at V and 8 bases at J, leaving 13 bases unmatched. CDR3 sequence: CASSLRRLAGMYEQFF. CDR3 nucleotide sequence: TGTGCCAGCAGCCTACGTCGCCTAGCGGGGATGTATGAGCAGTTCTTC.

The V and J genes are TRBV9 and TRBJ1-3, with D possibly matching TRBD1 (5 bases). The germline gives CDR1 SGDLS, CDR2 YYNGEE. The length of the CDR3 is 16 residues. Trimming removed 2 bases from V and 3 bases from J, with 15 bases in between. DNA of the CDR3: TGTGCCAGCAGCGTTCTCCAGGGAGGAGGTGGAAACACCATATATTTT. Translating it yields CASSVLQGGGGNTIYF.

The chain recombines TRBV28 with TRBJ1-1; 7 bases align to TRBD1. Germline V lookup: CDR1 MDHEN, CDR2 SYDVKM. CDR3 length equals 17 residues. The ends lost 6 bases at V and 1 base at J; junction bases unmatched: 14. The CDR3 nucleotides are TGTGCCAGCAGGTATTTCGTACAGGGGATAGAGAACACTGAAGCTTTCTTT. It translates to CASRYFVQGIENTEAFF.

This clone was seen just once. V and J are TRBV29-1 and TRBJ2-1; 14 nucleotides line up with TRBD2. Germline CDR1 reads SQVTM; CDR2 reads ANQGSEA. The CDR3 covers 15 residues. The V and J ends lost 3 bases and 7 bases, in that order; junction bases with no gene match: 5. The CDR3 nucleotides are TGCAGCGTTGAGGGACTAGCGGGAGTGTGGAATGAGCAGTTCTTC. Translating gives CSVEGLAGVWNEQFF.

The rearrangement links TRBV7-3 to TRBJ2-1; perhaps TRBD2 as D (6 bases). This CDR3 comprises 13 residues. CDR1 SGHTA and CDR2 FQGTGA come from the germline V gene. Trimming took 2 bases from V and 6 from J, leaving 8 bases between them. The DNA of the CDR3 is TGTGCCAGCAGCTTAGGGGGACTCAATGAGCAGTTCTTC. It translates to CASSLGGLNEQFF.

The V and J genes are TRBV7-2 and TRBJ2-1; 8 nucleotides align to TRBD2. V lost 1 base and J lost 4; bases outside the gene matches: 9. This CDR3 has 17 amino acids. Germline loops: CDR1 SGHTA, CDR2 FQGNSA. The CDR3 DNA is TGTGCCAGCAGCTTAGAGATCCTAGCGGGTCTATACAATGAGCAGTTCTTC. It yields the protein CASSLEILAGLYNEQFF.

The chain has TRBV9 and TRBJ2-7; TRBD1 matches 8 bases. Per germline, CDR1 SGDLS and CDR2 YYNGEE. The CDR3 has 15 residues. V shed 0 bases and J 3 bases; nucleotides not matched to a gene: 5. CDR3 protein: CASSVAGGIGYEQYF. DNA for the CDR3: TGTGCCAGCAGCGTAGCAGGGGGCATTGGCTACGAGCAGTACTTC.

V usage is TRBV7-2 and J usage is TRBJ1-2; unclear D gene. In germline, CDR1 is SGHTA, CDR2 FQGNSA. Trimming took off 8 bases at V and 0 bases at J, with 13 bases between the two ends. This CDR3 comprises 14 residues. The CDR3 is CASGDQTPNYGYTF. CDR3 coding DNA: TGTGCCAGCGGAGACCAAACCCCTAACTATGGCTACACCTTC.

The V gene is TRBV4-3, the J gene TRBJ1-1, with D hard to call. CDR3 length equals 16 residues. V lost 0 bases to trimming and J lost 0 bases, with 11 bases between them. Germline CDR1 reads LGHNA; CDR2 reads YSLEER. CDR3 bases: TGCGCCAGCAGCCAAGATGGACGGGGAGTGAACACTGAAGCTTTCTTT. It encodes CASSQDGRGVNTEAFF.

The chain recombines TRBV6-5 with TRBJ2-1, with TRBD2 identical over 10 bases. There are 14 residues in the CDR3. Trimming removed 5 bases from V and 7 bases from J; junction bases left unmatched: 5. Germline CDR1 reads MNHEY; CDR2 reads SVGAGI. CDR3: CASSNLAGVNEQFF. The CDR3 DNA follows: TGTGCCAGCAGTAACCTAGCGGGAGTAAATGAGCAGTTCTTC.

The rearrangement joins TRBV11-1 to TRBJ2-1; 7 bases are a match to TRBD2. The germline CDR1 and CDR2 sequences are SGHAT and FQDESV (reference sequence). V was clipped by 1 base and J by 3 bases; unmatched bases: 3. The CDR3 spans 15 residues. The CDR3 coding sequence is TGTGCCAGCAGCTTAGGGCGGGGGATCTACAATGAGCAGTTCTTC. It specifies CASSLGRGIYNEQFF.

The rearrangement uses TRBV27 and TRBJ2-2; D ambiguous. V was pared by 5 bases and J by 1 base, with 14 bases between. The CDR3 consists of 16 residues. Looked up from germline, CDR1 is MNHEY and CDR2 is SMNVEV (reference sequence). The CDR3 DNA reads TGTGCCAGCAGTCCACAGCTAATCGTGAACACCGGGGAGCTGTTTTTT. It encodes CASSPQLIVNTGELFF.

The V and J genes are TRBV6-5 and TRBJ2-1; 11 positions agree with TRBD2. The germline V gene encodes CDR1 MNHEY and CDR2 SVGAGI. V dropped 7 bases and J dropped 7; count of bases not matched to a gene: 6. The CDR3 is 14 amino acids. The CDR3 sequence is CASMVAGGPNEQFF. The DNA for the CDR3 is TGTGCCAGCATGGTAGCGGGAGGGCCGAATGAGCAGTTCTTC.

CDR3 bases: TGTGCCAGTAGTACCCGGGGAGGCGGGACTTACTACGAGCAGTACTTC. Translation gives CASSTRGGGTYYEQYF. This chain uses TRBV19 with TRBJ2-7, with TRBD2 as a possible D gene (6 bases). Germline values: CDR1 LNHDA, CDR2 SQIVND (reference sequence). The CDR3 consists of 16 residues. The V gene lost 4 bases and the J gene lost 3 bases, with 19 bases spanning the gap.

The chain has TRBV20-1 and TRBJ1-1; D unresolved. The CDR3 is made up of 11 amino acids. The ends were cut back, 0 bases at V and 6 bases at J, with 5 bases in the middle. CDR1 and CDR2 (germline): DFQATT, SNEGSKA (reference sequence). The CDR3 DNA reads TGCAGTGCTAGAGACGGGTCTGAAGCTTTCTTT. Amino acids: CSARDGSEAFF.

This chain links TRBV7-6 with TRBJ1-3, with 8 bases that match TRBD1. Germline loops: CDR1 SGHVS, CDR2 FNYEAQ. The CDR3 runs to 14 residues. J was trimmed by 3 bases and V by 4 bases; bases with no gene match: 2. CDR3 nucleotides: TGTGCCAGCAGCTCACAGGGGGGTGGAAACACCATATATTTT. Protein product: CASSSQGGGNTIYF.

The chain links TRBV7-8 to TRBJ2-1, with TRBD1 identical over 7 bases. This CDR3 is built from 15 residues. Germline loops: CDR1 SGHVS, CDR2 FQNEAQ. V shed 4 bases and J 4 bases; nucleotides not matched to a gene: 7. The CDR3 coding sequence is TGTGCCAGCAGCTCCGCCCAGGGACAGTACAATGAGCAGTTCTTC. Translating gives CASSSAQGQYNEQFF.

The V gene is TRBV5-5, the J gene TRBJ1-2; D is ambiguous. This CDR3 region has 12 residues. The V end lost 3 bases, the J end lost 4 bases, and 7 bases lay between the germline ends. Per germline, CDR1 SGHKS and CDR2 YYEKEE (reference sequence). The CDR3 loop is CASSSGIYGYTF. The CDR3 region has the DNA TGTGCCAGCAGCTCCGGGATCTATGGCTACACCTTC. Full variable domain (missing parts from reference TRBV5-5 and TRBJ1-2): DAGVTQSPTHLIKTRGQQVTLRCSPISGHKSVSWYQQVLGQGPQFIFQYYEKEERGRGNFPDRFSARQFPNYSSELNVNALLLGDSALYLCASSSGIYGYTFGSGTRLTVV.

The V call is TRBV7-6, the J call TRBJ2-3; 10 bases fit TRBD1. J was trimmed by 3 bases and V by 0 bases; bases with no gene match: 6. The CDR3 length is 17 residues. CDR1 is SGHVS and CDR2 is FNYEAQ in the germline V gene. The CDR3 region is CASSLASWDRGTDTQYF. The CDR3 nucleotides are TGTGCCAGCAGCTTAGCGTCCTGGGACAGGGGTACAGATACGCAGTATTTT.

The rearrangement links TRBV27 to TRBJ2-7; tentative D call: TRBD1 (6 bases). CDR1 is MNHEY and CDR2 is SMNVEV in the germline V gene (reference sequence). V was clipped by 4 bases and J by 3 bases, with 19 bases between them. This CDR3 is 16 amino acids long. This chain's CDR3 is CASSSRAGTWDYEQYF. As DNA, the CDR3 is TGTGCCAGCAGTTCCCGGGCCGGGACATGGGACTACGAGCAGTACTTC.

The chain joins TRBV9 to TRBJ2-1; 7 bases agree with TRBD2. There are 16 residues in the CDR3. J lost 4 bases, V lost 3 bases, and 10 bases had no gene match. The germline V gene encodes CDR1 SGDLS and CDR2 YYNGEE. The DNA for the CDR3 is TGTGCCAGCAGCGCCCCTAGCGGAGAATTATACAATGAGCAGTTCTTC. Its translation is CASSAPSGELYNEQFF.

This clone showed up just a few times. The chain recombines TRBV27 with TRBJ1-5; the match to TRBD1 covers 7 bases. The CDR3 has 14 amino acids. V shed 4 bases and J 7 bases; nucleotides not matched to a gene: 7. Germline V lookup: CDR1 MNHEY, CDR2 SMNVEV (reference sequence). Here the CDR3 DNA reads TGTGCCAGCAGTTCGACGGGACAGCCACAGCCCCAGCATTTT. The encoded protein is CASSSTGQPQPQHF.

The chain recombines TRBV18 with TRBJ2-7; D possibly corresponds to TRBD1 (5 bases). CDR1 and CDR2 from the germline V gene are KGHSH and LQKENI. With 3 bases removed from V and 5 bases from J, the gap between germline ends came to 17 bases. The CDR3 length is 15 residues. CDR3 coding DNA: TGTGCCAGCTCACCGGCGGCCAGGGAAGTCCACGAGCAGTACTTC. This encodes CASSPAAREVHEQYF. The entire variable domain, with the rest obtained from reference TRBV18 and TRBJ2-7, is as follows: NAGVMQNPRHLVRRRGQEARLRCSPMKGHSHVYWYRQLPEEGLKFMVYLQKENIIDESGMPKERFSAEFPKEGPSILRIQQVVRGDSAAYFCASSPAAREVHEQYFGPGTRLTVT.

This chain links TRBV7-9 with TRBJ1-1; the D is unclear. Germline loops: CDR1 SEHNR, CDR2 FQNEAQ (reference sequence). The ends were cut back, 4 bases at V and 1 base at J, with 13 bases in the middle. The CDR3 runs 15 residues. The CDR3 loop is CASSSLDTPNTEAFF. CDR3 nucleotide sequence: TGTGCCAGCAGCTCCCTAGATACACCGAACACTGAAGCTTTCTTT.

The gene calls are TRBV27 and TRBJ1-1; D not resolved. Germline assignment: CDR1 MNHEY and CDR2 SMNVEV (reference sequence). V lost 6 bases and J 5 bases, leaving 16 bases between the germline ends. CDR3 length: 14 amino acids. CDR3 sequence (DNA): TGTGCCAGCAGCTCGGACTATCGAAGTACTGAAGCTTTCTTT. This translates into CASSSDYRSTEAFF.

The chain recombines TRBV9 with TRBJ2-3; maybe TRBD1 (6 bases). CDR3 length equals 17 residues. Germline V gives CDR1 SGDLS, CDR2 YYNGEE. Trimming shortened V by 3 bases and J by 0 bases, and 17 bases separated the two germline ends. CDR3 loop: CASSADSRRSSTDTQYF. The CDR3 region has the DNA TGTGCCAGCAGCGCGGACAGTCGGAGGTCTAGCACAGATACGCAGTATTTT.

The V and J genes are TRBV9 and TRBJ2-3; 9 bases agree with TRBD2. The CDR3 is made up of 14 amino acids. Germline V gene lookup returns CDR1 SGDLS and CDR2 YYNGEE. V trimming: 0 bases; J trimming: 4 bases; junction bases outside the gene matches: 0. CDR3 in amino acids: CASSVGGGADTQYF. CDR3 DNA sequence: TGTGCCAGCAGCGTAGGCGGGGGGGCAGATACGCAGTATTTT.

This chain joins TRBV9 and TRBJ1-1, with 7 bases fitting TRBD1. CDR3 length: 15 residues. The V and J ends lost 0 bases and 4 bases, in that order; junction bases with no gene match: 6. Germline V gives CDR1 SGDLS, CDR2 YYNGEE. CDR3 in DNA: TGTGCCAGCAGCGTAGAAGTAGGGGGCCTCACTGAAGCTTTCTTT. It codes for CASSVEVGGLTEAFF.